Listed here are 21 T cell receptor beta chains from one sample, sequenced in a study of T cell responses to AZD1222 COVID-19 vaccine. TCRdb keeps only in-frame clones here, not all; method: immunoSEQ multiplex PCR. Among 94,000 or so clones, roughly nine tenths were seen once, and the ten largest hold more than 1.5%. The material was peripheral blood, obtained on day 0 of AZD1222 vaccination. The source is an adult in good health.

This chain links TRBV6-5 with TRBJ1-1, with D maybe TRBD1 (6 bases). Trimming stripped 4 bases from V and 4 bases from J, with 10 bases between. This CDR3 comprises 13 residues. In germline, CDR1 is MNHEY, CDR2 SVGAGI. In DNA form, the CDR3 reads TGTGCCAGCAGTTTCCAAGGGGGCACTGAAGCTTTCTTT. This codes for CASSFQGGTEAFF.

The chain has TRBV4-1 and TRBJ2-6; D not resolved. The CDR3 spans 15 residues. Germline-derived CDR1 and CDR2 are MGHRA and YSYEKL. With 0 bases removed from V and 0 bases from J, the gap between germline ends came to 3 bases. CDR3 nucleotide sequence: TGCGCCAGCAGCCAAGACCGCTCTGGGGCCAACGTCCTGACTTTC. Amino acid sequence: CASSQDRSGANVLTF.

This chain links TRBV7-2 with TRBJ1-2; D may be TRBD1 (5 bases). Per germline, CDR1 SGHTA and CDR2 FQGNSA. The CDR3 has 15 amino acids. Trimming left V 4 bases short and J 2 bases short, with 14 bases between. The CDR3 is CASSYQVGGNYGYTF. CDR3 nucleotide sequence: TGTGCCAGCAGCTATCAGGTCGGGGGGAACTATGGCTACACCTTC.

V is TRBV4-2 and J is TRBJ2-7; 11 bases agree with TRBD1. Unmatched junction bases numbered 7, after V lost 4 bases and J lost 2 bases. Germline-derived CDR1 and CDR2 are LGHNA and YNFKEQ. The CDR3 spans 16 residues. In DNA form, the CDR3 reads TGTGCCAGCAGCCGTACCCGGGGACAGGGGGCCTACGAGCAGTACTTC. Amino acid sequence: CASSRTRGQGAYEQYF.

The chain combines TRBV30 with TRBJ2-7; D may be TRBD1 (6 bases). V lost 0 bases to trimming and J lost 0 bases, with 6 bases between them. This CDR3 is built from 13 residues. Germline V gene sequence: CDR1 GTSNPN, CDR2 SVGIG (reference sequence). The CDR3 is CAWSVGHSYEQYF. The CDR3 DNA is TGTGCCTGGAGTGTGGGACACTCCTACGAGCAGTACTTC.

This chain connects TRBV6-5 to TRBJ1-5, with D unclear. The CDR3 sequence is 13 residues long. The V end lost 5 bases, the J end lost 1 base, and 6 bases lay between the germline ends. CDR1 and CDR2 from the germline V gene are MNHEY and SVGAGI. The CDR3 sequence is CASSTGSNQPQHF. The DNA for the CDR3 is TGTGCCAGCAGTACGGGGAGCAATCAGCCCCAGCATTTT.

The chain joins TRBV10-3 to TRBJ2-2; 10 nucleotides align to TRBD1. Looked up from germline, CDR1 is ENHRY and CDR2 is SYGVKD. After removal of 6 bases from V and 0 bases from J, the junction contained 1 base not matched to a gene. CDR3 length equals 15 residues. The chain's CDR3 is CAIRGQGTNTGELFF. The CDR3, as DNA: TGTGCCATCAGGGGACAGGGGACGAACACCGGGGAGCTGTTTTTT.

The CDR3 DNA reads TGTGCCAGCAGCCCCGGGAACCAGCACGGTAATTCACCCCTCCACTTT. Protein sequence: CASSPGNQHGNSPLHF. The V gene is TRBV3-1 (or the pseudogene TRBV3-2), the J gene TRBJ1-6; the D is unclear. The CDR3 length is 16 residues. With 4 bases removed from V and 6 bases from J, the gap between germline ends came to 16 bases. Germline values: CDR1 LGHDT, CDR2 YNNKEL (reference sequence).

The chain joins TRBV3-1 (or the pseudogene TRBV3-2) to TRBJ2-7; tentative D call: TRBD1 (5 bases). CDR3 size: 12 residues. Trimming took 2 bases from V and 4 from J, leaving 6 bases between them. Germline lookup yields CDR1 LGHDT and CDR2 YNNKEL (reference sequence). CDR3 region: CASSQHRYEQYF. DNA for the CDR3: TGTGCCAGCAGCCAACACAGGTACGAGCAGTACTTC.

The V call is TRBV5-4, the J call TRBJ2-7, with D possibly TRBD2 on 5 matching bases. The length of the CDR3 is 15 residues. Trimming removed 1 base at V and 5 bases at J, with 16 bases between. The germline gives CDR1 SGHNT, CDR2 YYREEE (reference sequence). The DNA for the CDR3 is TGTGCCAGCAGCTTGAACGGGTACCTGCGGGACGAGCAGTACTTC. This translates into CASSLNGYLRDEQYF. Full variable domain (remainder filled in from reference TRBV5-4 and TRBJ2-7): ETGVTQSPTHLIKTRGQQVTLRCSSQSGHNTVSWYQQALGQGPQFIFQYYREEENGRGNFPPRFSGLQFPNYSSELNVNALELDDSALYLCASSLNGYLRDEQYFGPGTRLTVT.

J is TRBJ1-2 and V is TRBV7-2; D not certain. Germline V gene lookup returns CDR1 SGHTA and CDR2 FQGNSA. The ends were cut back, 1 base at V and 6 bases at J, with 15 bases in the middle. The CDR3 runs 15 residues. CDR3 DNA: TGTGCCAGCAGCTTAGGGAACCCTACGGGGAATGGCTACACCTTC. Its translation: CASSLGNPTGNGYTF.

This clone was detected only once. The chain employs TRBV7-9 and TRBJ1-2, with unresolved D. V lost 10 bases and J 7 bases, leaving 16 bases between the germline ends. From germline, CDR1 is SEHNR and CDR2 FQNEAQ (reference sequence). This CDR3 contains 12 residues. CDR3 in amino acids: CATSPSEGGYTF. In DNA, the CDR3 is TGTGCCACCTCCCCTTCGGAGGGTGGCTACACCTTC.

CDR3 sequence reads: CASSLSDNTEAFF. CDR3 sequence (DNA): TGCGCCAGCAGCCTCTCGGACAACACTGAAGCTTTCTTT. V and J are TRBV5-1 and TRBJ1-1, with D hard to call. Germline values: CDR1 SGHRS, CDR2 YFSETQ. V was cut by 4 bases and J by 2 bases, with 9 bases left in between. The CDR3 runs 13 residues.

The chain couples TRBV5-1 to TRBJ1-4; tentative D call: TRBD1 (5 bases). Germline V gene lookup returns CDR1 SGHRS and CDR2 YFSETQ. Trimming removed 0 bases at V and 8 bases at J, with 5 bases between. This CDR3 contains 12 residues. The CDR3 spells CASSLDREKLFF. Here the CDR3 DNA reads TGCGCCAGCAGCTTGGACAGGGAAAAACTGTTTTTT. The variable domain in full, with the rest retrieved from reference TRBV5-1 and TRBJ1-4, is KAGVTQTPRYLIKTRGQQVTLSCSPISGHRSVSWYQQTPGQGLQFLFEYFSETQRNKGNFPGRFSGRQFSNSRSEMNVSTLELGDSALYLCASSLDREKLFFGSGTQLSVL.

This rearrangement joins TRBV19 to TRBJ1-5; TRBD1 aligns across 9 bases. Germline V gives CDR1 LNHDA, CDR2 SQIVND (reference sequence). The CDR3 spans 14 residues. Trimming at V came to 7 bases and at J to 6 bases, leaving 7 bases not matched to a gene. The DNA for the CDR3 is TGTGCCAGTACCCCACAGGGGGCCGGTCAGCCCCAGCATTTT. Its translation is CASTPQGAGQPQHF.

The J gene is TRBJ2-1, the V gene TRBV10-1; the match to TRBD2 covers 9 bases. With V trimmed by 4 bases and J by 5 bases, 3 bases remained unmatched. The CDR3 is 14 amino acids. Germline CDR1 and CDR2: WNHNN and SYGVQD (reference sequence). Written as DNA, the CDR3 is TGCGCCAGCAGTGCTAGCGGGGACCACAATGAGCAGTTCTTC. Its protein is CASSASGDHNEQFF.

The chain recombines TRBV14 with TRBJ1-2; D unclear. The ends were cut back, 1 base at V and 4 bases at J, with 4 bases in the middle. Germline assignment: CDR1 SGHDN and CDR2 FVKESK. CDR3 size: 12 residues. The CDR3 coding sequence is TGTGCCAGCAGCCAAGGCCCCTATGGCTACACCTTC. Translated, it gives CASSQGPYGYTF.

This sequence joins TRBV27 and TRBJ2-2; possible D gene TRBD2, 5 bases. The CDR3 consists of 14 residues. Trimming took off 5 bases at V and 9 bases at J, with 16 bases between the two ends. CDR1 and CDR2 from the germline V gene are MNHEY and SMNVEV (reference sequence). The CDR3 DNA follows: TGTGCCAGCAGTGGTCTGTCGGGATATAGGGAGCTGTTTTTT. Translation: CASSGLSGYRELFF.

The J gene is TRBJ2-5, the V gene TRBV27; 7 nucleotides match TRBD2. The V gene end was trimmed by 4 bases and the J gene end by 5 bases; junction bases not matched to a gene: 13. CDR3 length: 16 amino acids. The germline gives CDR1 MNHEY, CDR2 SMNVEV (reference sequence). The CDR3 sequence is CASSSLDGGLRETQYF. Here the CDR3 DNA reads TGTGCCAGCAGTTCCCTCGACGGGGGGTTGAGGGAGACCCAGTACTTC.

The chain has TRBV10-3 and TRBJ2-1, with TRBD2 identical over 9 bases. The length of the CDR3 is 17 residues. Unmatched junction bases numbered 15, after V lost 4 bases and J lost 8 bases. The V gene's germline CDR1 is ENHRY and CDR2 SYGVKD. In nucleotides, the CDR3 is TGTGCCATCAGTGGCCCTAACCGGGGCGGGGGGGCTGATGAGCAGTTCTTC. Its protein is CAISGPNRGGGADEQFF.

The chain is built from TRBV19 and TRBJ1-1, with 7 bases fitting TRBD1. CDR1 LNHDA and CDR2 SQIVND come from the germline V gene (reference sequence). Unmatched junction bases numbered 5, after V lost 3 bases and J lost 1 base. This CDR3 has 15 amino acids. The CDR3 region is CASSMGGTANTEAFF. The DNA for the CDR3 is TGTGCCAGTAGTATGGGAGGGACAGCGAACACTGAAGCTTTCTTT.